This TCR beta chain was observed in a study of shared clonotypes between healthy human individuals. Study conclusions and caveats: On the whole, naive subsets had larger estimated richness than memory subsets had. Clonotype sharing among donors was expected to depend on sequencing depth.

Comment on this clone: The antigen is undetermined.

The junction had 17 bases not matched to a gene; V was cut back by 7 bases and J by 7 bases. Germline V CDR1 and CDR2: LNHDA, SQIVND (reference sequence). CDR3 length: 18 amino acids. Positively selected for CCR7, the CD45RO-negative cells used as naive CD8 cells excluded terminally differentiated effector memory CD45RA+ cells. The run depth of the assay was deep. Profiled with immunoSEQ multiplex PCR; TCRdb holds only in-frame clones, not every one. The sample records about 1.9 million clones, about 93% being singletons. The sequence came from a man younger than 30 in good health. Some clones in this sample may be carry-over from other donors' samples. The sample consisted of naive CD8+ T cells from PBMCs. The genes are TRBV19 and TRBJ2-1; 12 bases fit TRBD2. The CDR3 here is CASTPGASGRAVRNEQFF. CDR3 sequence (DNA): TGTGCCAGTACCCCAGGGGCTAGCGGGAGGGCCGTCAGAAATGAGCAGTTCTTC.